The clone carrying this T cell receptor (beta chain) appeared a single time. In the authors' workflow: Reference gene primer amplification yielded estimated nucleated cell counts. Sequencing used immunoSEQ multiplex PCR; TCRdb keeps in-frame clones, though not all of them. The D gene and trimming were derived from the DNA, and the V and J assignments and clone size from that table. Of around 270,000 clones listed, 80% to 85% are singletons. The sample belongs to a study of blood T cell repertoires in COVID-19. The overall study: T cells, B-cell-depleted T cells, or PBMCs provided the cDNA or gDNA that served as material.

Trimming took off 5 bases at V and 1 base at J, with 20 bases between the two ends. CDR1 SQVTM and CDR2 ANQGSEA come from the germline V gene. This CDR3 region has 16 residues. The sample taken for sequencing was peripheral blood. The origin of this receptor is a person between 65 and 79 years old with COVID-19, enrolled during active disease. J is TRBJ1-1 and V is TRBV29-1, with a tentative D call TRBD1 (6 bases). CDR3 DNA: TGCAGCGTTCCGGAGCTAACCGGGACACCGAACACTGAAGCTTTCTTT. This translates into CSVPELTGTPNTEAFF.